This is a list of T cell receptor beta chains from one sample in a study of control samples from healthy donors and cancer patients. The table came from immunoSEQ multiplex PCR; TCRdb's copy has only in-frame clones and leaves some out. Of about 55,000 clones in the sample, roughly 95% were seen once. The sample comprised blood. The source of these receptors is a woman between 18 and 29 years old in good health. The conserved cysteine and the conserved F or W are not part of the CDR3 here.

V: TRBV7-6
CDR3: ASSFSQSYNEQF

V: TRBV5-8
CDR3: ASSSGGYYGYT

V: TRBV29-1
CDR3: SVGGTGSYTQY

V: TRBV11-2
CDR3: ASSSLGLTY

V: TRBV9
CDR3: ASSVGSGGVYEQY

V: TRBV29-1
CDR3: SVEDLLTGELF

V: TRBV30
CDR3: AWSVTDTQY

V: TRBV4-2
CDR3: ASSQDLRQAVYGYT

V: TRBV7-3
CDR3: ASSLEGTLTDTQY

V: TRBV29-1
CDR3: SAGVNTEAF

V: TRBV3-1/TRBV3-2
CDR3: ASSHRLGDYEKLF

V: TRBV5-6
CDR3: ASSLIGTQGGNEKLF

V: TRBV5-4
CDR3: ASSLEGTGIPPLH

V: TRBV28
CDR3: ASSFSGVPYEQY

V: TRBV28
CDR3: ASSSPDREGEKLF

V: TRBV18
CDR3: ASSSQGWYVNQPQH

V: TRBV4-1
CDR3: ASSQEQGGYT